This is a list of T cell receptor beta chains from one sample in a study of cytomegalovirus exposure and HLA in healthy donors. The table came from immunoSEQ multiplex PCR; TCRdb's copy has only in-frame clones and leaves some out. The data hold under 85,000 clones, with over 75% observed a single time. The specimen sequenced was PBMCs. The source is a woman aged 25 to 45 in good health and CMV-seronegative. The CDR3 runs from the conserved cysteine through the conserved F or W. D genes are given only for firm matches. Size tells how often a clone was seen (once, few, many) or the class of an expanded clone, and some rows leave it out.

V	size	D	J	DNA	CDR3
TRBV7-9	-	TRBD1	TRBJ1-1	TGTGCCAGCAGCCTAGAGGACAGGGGGGGGACTGAAGCTTTCTTT	CASSLEDRGGTEAFF
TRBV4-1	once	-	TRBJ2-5	TGCGCCAGCAGCCAAGGATGGACAGATCAAGAGACCCAGTACTTC	CASSQGWTDQETQYF
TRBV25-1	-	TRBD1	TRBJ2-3	TGTGCCAGCAGTGATACAGGGGGTTTAACAGATACGCAGTATTTT	CASSDTGGLTDTQYF
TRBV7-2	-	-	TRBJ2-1	TGTGCCAGCAAGGGGCACAATGAGCAGTTCTTC	CASKGHNEQFF
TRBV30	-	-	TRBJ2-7	TGTGCCTGGAGTGTACAGGCGGGGTACGAGCAGTACTTC	CAWSVQAGYEQYF
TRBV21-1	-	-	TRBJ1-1	TGTGCCAGCCCTCAGGGGGGAAGCACTGAAGCTTTCTTT	CASPQGGSTEAFF
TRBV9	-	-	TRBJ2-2	TGTGCCAGCAGCGTAGTCCCCGGTCGCCGGGGGGCGCGCACCGGGGAGCTGTTTTTT	CASSVVPGRRGARTGELFF
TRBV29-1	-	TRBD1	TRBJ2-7	TGCAGCGTAGATCCCGGGACAGGGGACGGCGAGCAGTACTTC	CSVDPGTGDGEQYF
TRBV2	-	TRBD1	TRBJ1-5	TGTGCCAGCAGAGCGGACAGGGTTAACAATCAGCCCCAGCATTTT	CASRADRVNNQPQHF
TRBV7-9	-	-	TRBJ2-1	TGTGCCAGCAGCTTATCGGGGGGCACGGGCAATGAGCAGTTCTTC	CASSLSGGTGNEQFF
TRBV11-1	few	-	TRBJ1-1	TGTGCCAGCCGGGTTGGGACTCTGAACACTGAAGCTTTCTTT	CASRVGTLNTEAFF
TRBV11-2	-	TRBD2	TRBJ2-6	TGTGCCAGCAGCTTAGTGCTAGCGGCTTTCTCTGGGGCCAACGTCCTGACTTTC	CASSLVLAAFSGANVLTF
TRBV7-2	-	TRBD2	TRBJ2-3	TGTGCCAGCAGCCTTAGCGGGGGGCCCACAGATACGCAGTATTTT	CASSLSGGPTDTQYF
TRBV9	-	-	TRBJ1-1	TGTGCCAGCAGCGCCCAGGGCGACACTGAAGCTTTCTTT	CASSAQGDTEAFF
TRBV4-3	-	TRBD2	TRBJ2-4	TGCGCCAGCAGCCAAGATGCGGGAGGGATTATAGCCAAAAACATTCAGTACTTC	CASSQDAGGIIAKNIQYF
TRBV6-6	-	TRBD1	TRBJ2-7	TGTGCCAGCAGTACGGGGGACAGGGGTCCCTACGAGCAGTACTTC	CASSTGDRGPYEQYF
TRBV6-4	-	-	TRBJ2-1	TGTGCCAGCAGTGAAGGGCAGGGAACAAGCAATGAGCAGTTCTTC	CASSEGQGTSNEQFF
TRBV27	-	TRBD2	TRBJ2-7	TGTGCCAGCAGTCCTCTAGCGGGAGTGGCGTACGAGCAGTACTTC	CASSPLAGVAYEQYF
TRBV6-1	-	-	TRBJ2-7	TGTGCCAGCAGTGCTACAGGGAACGAGCAGTACTTC	CASSATGNEQYF
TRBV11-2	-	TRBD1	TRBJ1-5	TGTGCCAGCAGCGGGACAGAGAATCAGCCCCAGCATTTT	CASSGTENQPQHF
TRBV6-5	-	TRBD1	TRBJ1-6	TGTGCCAGCGTACCGACAGGGGCGCATCTCCTCCACTTT	CASVPTGAHLLHF
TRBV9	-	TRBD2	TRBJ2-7	TGTGCCAGCAGCGTCGCTAGCGGGAACTACGAGCAGTACTTC	CASSVASGNYEQYF
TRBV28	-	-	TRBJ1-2	TGTGCCAGCAGTCTGGGGCCCGACCCCCTCCGCTATGGCTACACCTTC	CASSLGPDPLRYGYTF
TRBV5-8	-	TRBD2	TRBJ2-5	TGTGCCAGCAGCCCCGGCACGACTAGCGGGAGAATGCAAGAGACCCAGTACTTC	CASSPGTTSGRMQETQYF
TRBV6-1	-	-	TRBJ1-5	TGTGCCAGCAGGACCCCGGGTCAGCCCCAGCATTTT	CASRTPGQPQHF
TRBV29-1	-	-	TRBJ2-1	TGCAGCGTTGAACGGCTAGCTAGCCCGCCCGCCGACTACTACAATGAGCAGTTCTTC	CSVERLASPPADYYNEQFF
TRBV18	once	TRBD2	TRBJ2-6	TGTGCCAGCTCACCCGTAGTCGTAGGTAGCGGGAGCTCTGGGGCCAACGTCCTGACTTTC	CASSPVVVGSGSSGANVLTF
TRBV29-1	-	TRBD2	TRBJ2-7	TGCAGCGCAGGGACTAGCGGAATCTACGAGCAGTACTTC	CSAGTSGIYEQYF
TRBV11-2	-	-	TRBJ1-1	TGTGCCAGCAGCTTAGGATCGGGAAACACTGAAGCTTTCTTT	CASSLGSGNTEAFF
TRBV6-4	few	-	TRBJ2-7	TGTGCCAGCAGTGACTCGAGTGCTGGGCGCGAGCAGTACTTC	CASSDSSAGREQYF
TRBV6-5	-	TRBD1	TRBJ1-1	TGTGCCAGCAGAAGGGACAGGGGGCTAACTGAAGCTTTCTTT	CASRRDRGLTEAFF
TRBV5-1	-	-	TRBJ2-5	TGCGCCAGCAGCTTGGACCTTCTGTCGGCCCAGTACTTC	CASSLDLLSAQYF
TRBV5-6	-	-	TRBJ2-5	TGTGCCAGCAGACAAGCAGGGGAAGGAGAGACCCAGTACTTC	CASRQAGEGETQYF
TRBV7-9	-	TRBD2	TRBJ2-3	TGTGCCAGCGTGAGCGGGAGAGGAACAGATACGCAGTATTTT	CASVSGRGTDTQYF
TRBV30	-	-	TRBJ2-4	TGTGCCTGGGAACTTGACACCTTAGCCAAAAACATTCAGTACTTC	CAWELDTLAKNIQYF
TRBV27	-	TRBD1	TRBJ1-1	TGTGCCAGCAGTCGGACAGGGGAAGTAGGAGCTTTCTTT	CASSRTGEVGAFF
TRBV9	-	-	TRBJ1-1	TGTGCCAGCAGCGTAGCTAGCTCGAGCACTGAAGCTTTCTTT	CASSVASSSTEAFF
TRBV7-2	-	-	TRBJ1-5	TGTGCCAGCAGCCTGCTAAAGGGGAATCAGCCCCAGCATTTT	CASSLLKGNQPQHF
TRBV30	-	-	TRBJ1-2	TGTGCCTGGAGTTGGCTGGGAGGGCAAGCGTATGGCTACACCTTC	CAWSWLGGQAYGYTF
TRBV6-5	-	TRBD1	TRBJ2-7	TGTGCCAGCAGTTACCTGGACAGGGTGGACGAGCAGTACTTC	CASSYLDRVDEQYF
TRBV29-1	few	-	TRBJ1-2	TGCAGCGTACCCCGGGGAAACGGGGGGGACAACTATGGCTACACCTTC	CSVPRGNGGDNYGYTF
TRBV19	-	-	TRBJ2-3	TGTGCCAGCACGACAGGTGTGGCAGATACGCAGTATTTT	CASTTGVADTQYF
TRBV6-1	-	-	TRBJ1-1	TGTGCCAGCAGATATCAGGGTGTGCGAACTGAAGCTTTCTTT	CASRYQGVRTEAFF
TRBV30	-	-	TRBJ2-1	TGTGCCTGGAGTGGGGTTGGGAAAAGGGGAAACTACAATGAGCAGTTCTTC	CAWSGVGKRGNYNEQFF
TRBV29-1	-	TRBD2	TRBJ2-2	TGCAGCGTTGAAATAAGGACTAGCGCCACCGGGGAGCTGTTTTTT	CSVEIRTSATGELFF
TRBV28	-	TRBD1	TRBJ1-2	TGTGCCAGCAGGAGACAGGGAAATCACTATGGCTACACCTTC	CASRRQGNHYGYTF
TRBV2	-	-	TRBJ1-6	TGTGCCAGCAGCCCCCGGGACATCGAGACTAATTCACCCCTCCACTTT	CASSPRDIETNSPLHF
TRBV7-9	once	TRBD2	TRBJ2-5	TGTGCCAGCAGCAACATACTAGCGGGGGGGCCGGAGACCCAGTACTTC	CASSNILAGGPETQYF
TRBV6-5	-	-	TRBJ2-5	TGTGCCAGCAGTTACGATCTCGAGGGCTATGAGACCCAGTACTTC	CASSYDLEGYETQYF
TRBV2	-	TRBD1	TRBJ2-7	TGTGCCAGCAGTGAGGGACAGGGGATTAGCTCCTACGAGCAGTACTTC	CASSEGQGISSYEQYF
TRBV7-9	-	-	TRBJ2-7	TGTGCCAGCAGCCAAAGTTCGGAGTTAGAGCAGTACTTC	CASSQSSELEQYF
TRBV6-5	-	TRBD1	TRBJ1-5	TGTGCCAGCAGTTACTCCGGACAGGGGATTCAGCCCCAGCATTTT	CASSYSGQGIQPQHF
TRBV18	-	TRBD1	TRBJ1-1	TGTGCCAGCTCACCCCCCCGCCGACAGGGTAGAACTGCTTTCTTT	CASSPPRRQGRTAFF
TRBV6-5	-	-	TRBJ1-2	TGTGCCAGCAGTTACTCCGTCCACTATGGCTACACCTTC	CASSYSVHYGYTF
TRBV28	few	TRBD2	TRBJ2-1	TGTGCCAGCAGTTCCTCGGGACTAGGGAACAATGAGCAGTTCTTC	CASSSSGLGNNEQFF
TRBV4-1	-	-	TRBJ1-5	TGCGCCAGCAGCCAAGCGGGAGACCCACGACAGCCCCAGCATTTT	CASSQAGDPRQPQHF
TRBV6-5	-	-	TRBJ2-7	TGTGCCAGCAGTTACGGTCAGGGGACCTACGAGCAGTACTTC	CASSYGQGTYEQYF